This T cell receptor beta chain was sequenced for a study of cytomegalovirus exposure and HLA in healthy donors. PCR involved 60 Vbeta and 13 Jbeta primers. Clones were read by immunoSEQ multiplex PCR, and TCRdb kept only the in-frame ones, dropping some. Counted here are about 99,000 clones, approximately 80% occurring once; the ten biggest clones make up about 3.5%. The V and J ends lost 1 base and 4 bases, in that order; junction bases with no gene match: 2. Germline CDR1 and CDR2: SGHNT and YYREEE (reference sequence). This CDR3 has 15 residues. What was sequenced was PBMCs. This sequence joins TRBV5-4 and TRBJ2-3, with TRBD2 matching over 11 bases. The receptor was derived from a man aged 35 to 55 in good health and CMV-seronegative. CDR3 region: CASSLLLAGADTQYF. The CDR3 DNA sequence: TGTGCCAGCAGCTTGCTACTAGCGGGAGCAGATACGCAGTATTTT. The full variable domain, with the rest looked up from reference TRBV5-4 and TRBJ2-3, is ETGVTQSPTHLIKTRGQQVTLRCSSQSGHNTVSWYQQALGQGPQFIFQYYREEENGRGNFPPRFSGLQFPNYSSELNVNALELDDSALYLCASSLLLAGADTQYFGPGTRLTVL.